This T cell receptor (beta chain) was recovered during a study of cytomegalovirus exposure and HLA in healthy donors. Looking at the study overall: Out of roughly 170 million T cells, an earlier analysis found 117 million unique TCR beta sequences in total. General observations from the study: A later analysis reported that several of the most significant clusters appeared to be linked to common viral pathogens, among them Epstein-Barr virus.

The study ran its PCR with 60 Vbeta and 13 Jbeta primers. The repertoire was sequenced with immunoSEQ multiplex PCR; TCRdb's copy has only in-frame clones and lacks some. The sample carries approximately 70,000 clones, 70% to 80% recorded once. This clone has just a few counts. The antigen is not known. The CDR3 consists of 14 residues. CDR1 and CDR2 from the germline V gene are SNHLY and FYNNEI. V lost 5 bases, J lost 2 bases, and 5 bases stayed unmatched. The sample comprised PBMCs. V gene TRBV2 combines with J gene TRBJ1-2; 7 nucleotides agree with TRBD1. The sequence derives from a man aged 50-59 years in good health and CMV-seronegative. CDR3 bases: TGTGCCAGCAGTCTACCGACAGGGAACTATGGCTACACCTTC. Protein: CASSLPTGNYGYTF.